This T cell receptor (beta chain) was profiled in a study of T cells in Graves' hyperthyroidism and ophthalmopathy. Study-level points and caveats: Researchers report that a 13 V-J model separated ophthalmopathy from stable hyperthyroidism.

The CDR3 length is 14 residues. Germline CDR1 and CDR2: LNHNV and YYDKDF (reference sequence). With 3 bases removed from V and 4 bases from J, the gap between germline ends came to 12 bases. Concerning this clonotype: Antigen unknown.

RNA transcripts gave rise to amplified TCR beta CDR3 regions. The TCR CDR3 first-round RT-PCR relied on the HTBI primer set. TCRdb processed the multiplex PCR reads anew with MiXCR; each CDR3 protein has one entry. Here the sample spans around 540,000 distinct CDR3 sequences, 46% being singletons. Exclusion followed for patients with uncontrolled infection, other autoimmune disease, pregnancy or lactation. On the basis of clinical symptoms, serum thyroxine and TRAb, thyroid ultrasound and orbital computed tomography, diagnoses were made. This chain connects TRBV15 to TRBJ1-2; D might be TRBD1 (6 bases). The material sequenced was peripheral blood or thyroid tissue (not recorded which). The clonotype comes from a woman aged 18-29 years with Graves' hyperthyroidism. The CDR3: CATSSNDRRYGYTF. DNA for the CDR3: TGTGCCACCAGCAGTAATGACAGGCGCTATGGCTACACCTTC.